This T cell receptor beta chain was found in a study of CD8+CD57+ T cells in acquired aplastic anemia. The wider study: Sorted CD4+ plus CD8+ cells gave DNA averaging roughly 3.2 ug. As sequenced from healthy donors, CD4+ cells averaged approximately 11 million reads. Study conclusions and caveats: Between patients and controls, about 31 CD8+ CDR3 sequences were found in common.

TCR beta VDJ combinations and CDR3 sequences were profiled from genomic DNA. TCRdb passed the reads through MiXCR, listing each CDR3 protein once. Among fewer than 250,000 distinct CDR3 sequences listed, roughly half were seen once. CDR1 is SEHNR, CDR2 FQNEAQ, per germline (reference sequence). The CDR3 has 13 amino acids. V was pared by 6 bases and J by 7 bases, with 6 bases of the junction left unmatched. Worth noting for this clonotype: What it binds is not known.

The chain joins TRBV7-9 to TRBJ2-1, with 7 bases fitting TRBD2. This clonotype was sampled from a human donor in good health, serving as a control. Sequencing was done on a sample of sorted CD4+, CD8+, or CD8+CD57+ T cells (not recorded which) from PBMCs. This chain's CDR3 is CASSVWGGNEQFF. CDR3 bases: TGTGCCAGCAGTGTATGGGGGGGGAATGAGCAGTTCTTC.